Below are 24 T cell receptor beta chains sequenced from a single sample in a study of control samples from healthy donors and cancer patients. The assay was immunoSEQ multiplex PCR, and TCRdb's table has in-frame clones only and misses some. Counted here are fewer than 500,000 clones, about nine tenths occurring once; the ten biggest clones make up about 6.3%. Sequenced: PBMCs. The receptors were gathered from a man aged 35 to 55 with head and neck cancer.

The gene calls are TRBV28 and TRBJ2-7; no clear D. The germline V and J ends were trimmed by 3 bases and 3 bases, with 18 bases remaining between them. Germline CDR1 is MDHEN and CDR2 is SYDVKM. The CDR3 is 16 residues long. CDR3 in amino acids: CASSFGEWQVGYEQYF. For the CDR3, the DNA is TGTGCCAGCAGTTTTGGGGAATGGCAGGTAGGCTACGAGCAGTACTTC.

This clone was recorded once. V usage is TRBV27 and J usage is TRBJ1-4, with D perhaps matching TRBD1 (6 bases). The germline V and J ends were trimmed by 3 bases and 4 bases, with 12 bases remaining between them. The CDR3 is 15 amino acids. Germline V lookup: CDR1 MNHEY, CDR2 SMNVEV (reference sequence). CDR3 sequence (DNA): TGTGCCAGCAGTTTCCGGGGGCAGAATAATGAAAAACTGTTTTTT. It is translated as CASSFRGQNNEKLFF.

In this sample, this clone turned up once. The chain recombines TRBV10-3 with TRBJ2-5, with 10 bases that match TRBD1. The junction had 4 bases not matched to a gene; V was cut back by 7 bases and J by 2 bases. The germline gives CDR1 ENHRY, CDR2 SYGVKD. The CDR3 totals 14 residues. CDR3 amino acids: CAINWTGGQETQYF. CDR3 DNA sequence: TGTGCCATCAACTGGACAGGGGGACAAGAGACCCAGTACTTC.

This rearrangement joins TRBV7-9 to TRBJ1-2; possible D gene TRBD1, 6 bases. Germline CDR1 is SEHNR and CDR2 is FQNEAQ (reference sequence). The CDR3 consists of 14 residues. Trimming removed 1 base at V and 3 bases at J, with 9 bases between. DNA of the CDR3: TGTGCCAGCAGCTTAGGACAGGAGGACTATGGCTACACCTTC. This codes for CASSLGQEDYGYTF.

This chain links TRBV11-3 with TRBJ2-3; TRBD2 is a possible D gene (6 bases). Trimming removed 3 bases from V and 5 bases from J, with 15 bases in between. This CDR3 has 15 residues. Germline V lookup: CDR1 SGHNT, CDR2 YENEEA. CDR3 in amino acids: CASSFSIMGGDTQYF. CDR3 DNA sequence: TGTGCCAGCAGCTTTAGTATTATGGGGGGAGATACGCAGTATTTT.

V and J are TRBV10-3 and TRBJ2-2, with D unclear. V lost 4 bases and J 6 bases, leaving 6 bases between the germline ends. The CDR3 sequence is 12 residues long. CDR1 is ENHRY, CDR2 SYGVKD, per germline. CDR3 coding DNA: TGTGCCATCAGTGGGGTGTCCGGGGAGCTGTTTTTT. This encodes CAISGVSGELFF.

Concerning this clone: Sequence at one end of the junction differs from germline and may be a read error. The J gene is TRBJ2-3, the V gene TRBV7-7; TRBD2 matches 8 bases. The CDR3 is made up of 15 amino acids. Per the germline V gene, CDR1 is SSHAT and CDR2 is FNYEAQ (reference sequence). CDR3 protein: CASSRRLASTDTQYF. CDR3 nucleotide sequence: TGTGCTAGCAGCCGTCGACTAGCGAGCACAGATACGCAGTATTTT.

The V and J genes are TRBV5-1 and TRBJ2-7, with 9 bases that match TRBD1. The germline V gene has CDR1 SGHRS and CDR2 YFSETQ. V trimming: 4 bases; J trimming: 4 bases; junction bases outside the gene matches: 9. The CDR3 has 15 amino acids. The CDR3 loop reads CASSPGQGQKYEQYF. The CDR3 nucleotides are TGCGCCAGCAGCCCGGGACAGGGCCAAAAATACGAGCAGTACTTC. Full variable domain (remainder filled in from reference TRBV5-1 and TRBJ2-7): KAGVTQTPRYLIKTRGQQVTLSCSPISGHRSVSWYQQTPGQGLQFLFEYFSETQRNKGNFPGRFSGRQFSNSRSEMNVSTLELGDSALYLCASSPGQGQKYEQYFGPGTRLTVT.

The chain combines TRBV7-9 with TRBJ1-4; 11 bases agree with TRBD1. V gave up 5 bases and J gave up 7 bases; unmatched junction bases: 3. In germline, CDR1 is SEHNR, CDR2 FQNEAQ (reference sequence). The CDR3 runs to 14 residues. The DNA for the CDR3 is TGTGCCAGCAGCCCGGGACAGGGGGTTGAAAAACTGTTTTTT. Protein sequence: CASSPGQGVEKLFF.

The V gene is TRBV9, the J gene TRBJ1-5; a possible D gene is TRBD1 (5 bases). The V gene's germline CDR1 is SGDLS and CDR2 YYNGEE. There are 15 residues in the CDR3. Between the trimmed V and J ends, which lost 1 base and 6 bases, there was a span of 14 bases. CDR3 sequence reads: CASSVTGGASQPQHF. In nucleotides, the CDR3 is TGTGCCAGCAGCGTAACAGGAGGGGCGAGTCAGCCCCAGCATTTT.

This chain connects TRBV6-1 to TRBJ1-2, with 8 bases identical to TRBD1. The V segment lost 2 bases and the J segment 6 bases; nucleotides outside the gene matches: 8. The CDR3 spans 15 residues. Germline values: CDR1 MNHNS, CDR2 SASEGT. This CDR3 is CASSERPGGGDGYTF. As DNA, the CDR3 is TGTGCCAGCAGTGAAAGGCCAGGGGGCGGGGATGGCTACACCTTC.

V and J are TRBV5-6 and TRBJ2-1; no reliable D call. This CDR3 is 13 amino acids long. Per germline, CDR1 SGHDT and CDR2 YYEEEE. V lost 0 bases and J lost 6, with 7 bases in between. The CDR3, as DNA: TGTGCCAGCAGCTTGGTAGGAAGCAATGAGCAGTTCTTC. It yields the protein CASSLVGSNEQFF.

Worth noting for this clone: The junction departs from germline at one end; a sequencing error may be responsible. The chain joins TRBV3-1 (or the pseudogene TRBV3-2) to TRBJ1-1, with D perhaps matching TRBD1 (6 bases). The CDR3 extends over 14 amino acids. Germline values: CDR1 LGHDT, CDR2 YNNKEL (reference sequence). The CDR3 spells CASSQARDTVPFVF. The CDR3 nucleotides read TGTGCCAGCAGCCAAGCAAGGGACACCGTTCCGTTCGTCTTT.

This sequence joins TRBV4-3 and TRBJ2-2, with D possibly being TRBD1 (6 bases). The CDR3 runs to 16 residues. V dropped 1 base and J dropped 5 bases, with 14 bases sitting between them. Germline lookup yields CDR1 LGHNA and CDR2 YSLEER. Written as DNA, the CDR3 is TGCGCCAGCAGCCAAGCGGTACGACAGGCTACCGGGGAGCTGTTTTTT. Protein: CASSQAVRQATGELFF.

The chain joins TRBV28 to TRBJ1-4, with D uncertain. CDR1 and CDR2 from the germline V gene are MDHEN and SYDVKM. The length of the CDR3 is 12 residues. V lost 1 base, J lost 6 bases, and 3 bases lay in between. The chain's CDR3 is CASSLYYEKLFF. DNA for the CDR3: TGTGCCAGCAGTTTATACTATGAAAAACTGTTTTTT.

CDR3 protein: CASRKTGPYEQYF. The CDR3 DNA is TGTGCCAGCAGAAAGACAGGCCCCTACGAGCAGTACTTC. V usage is TRBV6-5 and J usage is TRBJ2-7; D perhaps matches TRBD1 (6 bases). Per the germline V gene, CDR1 is MNHEY and CDR2 is SVGAGI. CDR3 length: 13 amino acids. The V end lost 6 bases, the J end lost 2 bases, and 11 bases lay between the germline ends.

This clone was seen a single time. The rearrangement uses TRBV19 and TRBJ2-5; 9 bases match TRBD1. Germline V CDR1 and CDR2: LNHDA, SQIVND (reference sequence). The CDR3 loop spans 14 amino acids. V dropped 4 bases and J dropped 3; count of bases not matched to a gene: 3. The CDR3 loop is CASSRQGGKETQYF. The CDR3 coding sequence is TGTGCCAGTAGTAGACAGGGGGGGAAAGAGACCCAGTACTTC.

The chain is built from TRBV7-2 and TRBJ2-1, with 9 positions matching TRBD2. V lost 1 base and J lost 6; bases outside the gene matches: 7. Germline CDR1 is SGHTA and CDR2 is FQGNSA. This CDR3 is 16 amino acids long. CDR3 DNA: TGTGCCAGCAGCTTAGGGTCTAGCGGGGTCCTCAATGAGCAGTTCTTC. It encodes CASSLGSSGVLNEQFF. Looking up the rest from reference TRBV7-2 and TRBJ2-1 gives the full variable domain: GAGVSQSPSNKVTEKGKDVELRCDPISGHTALYWYRQSLGQGLEFLIYFQGNSAPDKSGLPSDRFSAERTGGSVSTLTIQRTQQEDSAVYLCASSLGSSGVLNEQFFGPGTRLTVL.

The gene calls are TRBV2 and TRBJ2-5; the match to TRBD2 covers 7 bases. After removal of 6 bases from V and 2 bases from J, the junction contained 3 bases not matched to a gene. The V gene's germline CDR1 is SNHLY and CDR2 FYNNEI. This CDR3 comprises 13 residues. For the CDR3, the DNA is TGTGCCAGCAGGGGAGGGAAGCAAGAGACCCAGTACTTC. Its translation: CASRGGKQETQYF.

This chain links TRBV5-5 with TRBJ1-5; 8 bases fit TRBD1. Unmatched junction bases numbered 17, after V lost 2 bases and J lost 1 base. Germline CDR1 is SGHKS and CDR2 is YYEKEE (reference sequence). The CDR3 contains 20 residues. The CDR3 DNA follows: TGTGCCAGCAGCTTCCGAGTTCAGGGGGCGCGGGGCGGAAGCAATCAGCCCCAGCATTTT. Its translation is CASSFRVQGARGGSNQPQHF.

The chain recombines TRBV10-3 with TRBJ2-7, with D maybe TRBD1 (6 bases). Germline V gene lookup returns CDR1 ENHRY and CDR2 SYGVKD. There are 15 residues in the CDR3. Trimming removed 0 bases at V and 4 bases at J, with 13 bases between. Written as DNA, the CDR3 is TGTGCCATCAGTGAGTCGAGACAGGTAGTTTACGAGCAGTACTTC. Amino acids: CAISESRQVVYEQYF.

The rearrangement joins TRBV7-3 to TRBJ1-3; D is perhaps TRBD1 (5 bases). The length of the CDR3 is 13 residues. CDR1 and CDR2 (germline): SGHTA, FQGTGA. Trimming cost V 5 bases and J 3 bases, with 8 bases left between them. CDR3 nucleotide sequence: TGTGCCAGCAGCGCGGGGCTTGGAAACACCATATATTTT. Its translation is CASSAGLGNTIYF.

CDR3 region: CASSQGTSGWTNTGELFF. Here the CDR3 DNA reads TGTGCCAGCAGCCAAGGGACTAGCGGCTGGACGAACACCGGGGAGCTGTTTTTT. The rearrangement uses TRBV3-1 (or the pseudogene TRBV3-2) and TRBJ2-2, with 10 positions matching TRBD2. The CDR3 contains 18 residues. V gave up 1 base and J gave up 0 bases; unmatched junction bases: 5. Germline V gene lookup returns CDR1 LGHDT and CDR2 YNNKEL (reference sequence).

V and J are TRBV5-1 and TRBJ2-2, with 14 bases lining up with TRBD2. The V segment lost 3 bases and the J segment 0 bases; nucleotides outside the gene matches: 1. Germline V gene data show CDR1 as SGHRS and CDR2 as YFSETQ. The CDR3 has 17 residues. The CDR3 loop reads CASSSGLAGANTGELFF. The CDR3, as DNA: TGCGCCAGCAGCTCGGGACTAGCGGGGGCGAACACCGGGGAGCTGTTTTTT.